This entry lists 15 T cell receptor beta chains sequenced from one sample in a study of T cell responses to AZD1222 COVID-19 vaccine. TCRdb's table, derived via immunoSEQ multiplex PCR, lists solely in-frame clones and lacks some. The table lists 100,000 or so clones, just under 90% of them singletons. The sample was peripheral blood, taken on day 0 of AZD1222 vaccination. The receptors originated from an adult in good health.

The J gene is TRBJ1-6, the V gene TRBV30; 7 bases fit TRBD1. Germline CDR1 and CDR2: GTSNPN and SVGIG (reference sequence). V trimming: 0 bases; J trimming: 10 bases; junction bases outside the gene matches: 18. CDR3 length: 18 residues. This CDR3 is CAWSVFRPGAGGLSPLHF. The CDR3 coding sequence is TGTGCCTGGAGTGTATTTAGGCCCGGGGCAGGGGGTTTGTCACCCCTCCACTTT.

A remark on this clone: A junction boundary mismatches the germline segment, possibly from a read error. This rearrangement joins TRBV7-3 to TRBJ2-1, with 9 bases aligning to TRBD1. The germline V gene has CDR1 SGHTA and CDR2 FQGTGA. The CDR3 length is 14 residues. In nucleotides, the CDR3 is TGTGCCAGCAGCCTAACAGGGGGCCACAATGAGCAGTTCTTC. It specifies CASSLTGGHNEQFF.

CDR3 in DNA: TGTGCCAGCAGCCCCCCGCGGGGGCGCTTAGCTAATGAAAAACTGTTTTTT. It yields the protein CASSPPRGRLANEKLFF. The genes are TRBV11-2 and TRBJ1-4, with a tentative D call TRBD1 (6 bases). V gave up 5 bases and J gave up 3 bases, with 19 bases separating them. The CDR3 is 17 amino acids. Germline V gene data show CDR1 as SGHAT and CDR2 as FQNNGV.

This chain links TRBV15 with TRBJ2-5, with 8 bases identical to TRBD1. V shed 6 bases and J 5 bases; nucleotides not matched to a gene: 5. The CDR3 contains 13 residues. Germline-derived CDR1 and CDR2 are LNHNV and YYDKDF (reference sequence). The CDR3 region has the DNA TGTGCCACCAGACGGACAGGGAGGGAGACCCAGTACTTC. Encoded protein: CATRRTGRETQYF.

This chain joins TRBV5-6 and TRBJ1-6, with 7 bases identical to TRBD1. From germline, CDR1 is SGHDT and CDR2 YYEEEE. The CDR3 extends over 18 amino acids. The ends lost 4 bases at V and 4 bases at J; junction bases unmatched: 14. This chain's CDR3 is CASSPNSDTGEYNSPLHF. DNA of the CDR3: TGTGCCAGCAGCCCGAACAGTGACACAGGGGAGTATAATTCACCCCTCCACTTT.

This clone was counted a single time. The chain is built from TRBV7-8 and TRBJ1-1; possible D gene TRBD1, 5 bases. Between the trimmed V and J ends, which lost 4 bases and 1 base, there was a span of 10 bases. The CDR3 extends over 14 amino acids. Germline loops: CDR1 SGHVS, CDR2 FQNEAQ. The CDR3 coding sequence is TGTGCCAGCAGCTCAGGACACGCGAACACTGAAGCTTTCTTT. This codes for CASSSGHANTEAFF.

This clone was counted a few times. V gene TRBV6-2 or TRBV6-3 combines with J gene TRBJ1-1; D gene unclear. Per the germline V gene, CDR1 is MNHEY and CDR2 is SVGEGT. The CDR3 runs to 11 residues. Trimming removed 5 bases at V and 4 bases at J, with 5 bases between. The CDR3 region is CASSISTEAFF. The DNA of the CDR3 is TGTGCCAGCAGTATCTCCACTGAAGCTTTCTTT.

The chain employs TRBV15 and TRBJ1-5; the D is unclear. Trimming left V 1 base short and J 4 bases short, with 5 bases between. The CDR3 has 13 amino acids. Germline CDR1 is LNHNV and CDR2 is YYDKDF (reference sequence). CDR3 region: CATSRGQNQPQHF. CDR3 bases: TGTGCCACCAGCAGAGGCCAGAATCAGCCCCAGCATTTT.

V gene TRBV7-9 combines with J gene TRBJ1-2; D perhaps matches TRBD1 (6 bases). The CDR3 covers 14 residues. V was clipped by 1 base and J by 3 bases, with 9 bases between them. The germline CDR1 and CDR2 sequences are SEHNR and FQNEAQ (reference sequence). DNA for the CDR3: TGTGCCAGCAGCTTAGACGGGGGCGACTATGGCTACACCTTC. This gives the protein CASSLDGGDYGYTF.

The chain carries TRBV19 and TRBJ1-4, with D tentatively TRBD1 (6 bases). Per germline, CDR1 LNHDA and CDR2 SQIVND (reference sequence). There are 16 residues in the CDR3. The V end lost 4 bases, the J end lost 3 bases, and 15 bases lay between the germline ends. CDR3 bases: TGTGCCAGTAGTAAGACACAGGGCGCTTCTAATGAAAAACTGTTTTTT. It encodes CASSKTQGASNEKLFF.

The V call is TRBV4-2, the J call TRBJ1-1; the D is unclear. Trimming pared 0 bases from V and 1 base from J, leaving 15 bases between. Germline CDR1 is LGHNA and CDR2 is YNFKEQ. The CDR3 contains 17 residues. The CDR3: CASSQESAGMGNTEAFF. The CDR3 DNA reads as TGTGCCAGCAGCCAAGAATCGGCGGGGATGGGGAACACTGAAGCTTTCTTT.

This chain links TRBV7-2 with TRBJ1-5; D possibly corresponds to TRBD1 (6 bases). Trimming took 5 bases from V and 0 from J, leaving 11 bases between them. This CDR3 region has 15 residues. CDR1 is SGHTA, CDR2 FQGNSA, per germline. This CDR3 reads CASSQQQGSNQPQHF. In DNA, the CDR3 is TGTGCCAGCAGCCAGCAACAGGGTAGCAATCAGCCCCAGCATTTT.

In nucleotides, the CDR3 is TGTGCCAGTCTATTAAGGGGGCGTCGCGAAGCTTTCTTT. Translating it yields CASLLRGRREAFF. The chain links TRBV6-5 to TRBJ1-1; TRBD1 aligns across 7 bases. Germline loops: CDR1 MNHEY, CDR2 SVGAGI. V shed 9 bases and J 8 bases; nucleotides not matched to a gene: 12. This CDR3 is 13 amino acids long.

This clone was observed a handful of times. The chain is built from TRBV14 and TRBJ1-3, with unresolved D. The CDR3 length is 15 residues. Trimming shortened V by 2 bases and J by 4 bases, and 12 bases separated the two germline ends. In germline, CDR1 is SGHDN, CDR2 FVKESK. In DNA form, the CDR3 reads TGTGCCAGCAGCCAACAGCACTTTAGAGGAAACACCATATATTTT. Protein: CASSQQHFRGNTIYF.

This clone was seen a single time. This chain links TRBV18 with TRBJ2-5; TRBD2 matches at 8 bases. V was clipped by 2 bases and J by 5 bases; unmatched bases: 1. Germline CDR1 and CDR2: KGHSH and LQKENI. CDR3 length equals 13 residues. The CDR3 region has the DNA TGTGCCAGCTCACCAGCGGGGGGCGAGACCCAGTACTTC. Its protein is CASSPAGGETQYF.